This T cell receptor beta chain is from a study of shared clonotypes between healthy human individuals. The data were produced by immunoSEQ multiplex PCR, yet TCRdb's version contains in-frame clones alone and is incomplete. The data hold over 2,000,000 clones, with 93% observed a single time. Naive CD8 cells lacked CD45RO and underwent positive selection for CCR7, leaving out terminally differentiated effector memory CD45RA+ cells. Concerning this clone: Its antigen is currently unknown.

The study, taken as a whole, reports: The expectation was that sequencing depth would affect clonotype sharing among donors.

The sequencing input was naive CD8+ T cells from PBMCs. This receptor was taken from a man younger than 35 in good health. Some clones in this sample may be carry-over from other donors' samples.

CDR3: CASSPDWGEWADTQYF. The CDR3 DNA reads TGCGCCAGCAGCCCAGACTGGGGGGAGTGGGCAGATACGCAGTATTTT. The chain has TRBV4-1 and TRBJ2-3; possible D gene TRBD2, 6 bases. The length of the CDR3 is 16 residues. V lost 4 bases and J lost 4, with 18 bases in between. In germline, CDR1 is MGHRA, CDR2 YSYEKL.